This T cell receptor beta chain was retrieved from a study of T cell changes during pregnancy in multiple sclerosis. Assay used: immunoSEQ multiplex PCR; TCRdb lists only in-frame clones, some missing. The sample gives 25,000 to 35,000 clones, about nine tenths of which show up once; 7% to 10% is in the top ten. Germline lookup yields CDR1 SGHRS and CDR2 YFSETQ. CDR3 length: 14 residues. V lost 0 bases, J lost 3 bases, and 9 bases lay in between. The source is a female donor with multiple sclerosis, enrolled in a pregnancy study. The chain links TRBV5-1 to TRBJ2-5; possibly TRBD1 for D (6 bases). Sequencing was performed on CD8+ T cells from peripheral blood mononuclear cells, taken in the second trimester of pregnancy. CDR3 bases: TGCGCCAGCAGCTTGGCACACAGGGAAGAGACCCAGTACTTC. Its translation: CASSLAHREETQYF.